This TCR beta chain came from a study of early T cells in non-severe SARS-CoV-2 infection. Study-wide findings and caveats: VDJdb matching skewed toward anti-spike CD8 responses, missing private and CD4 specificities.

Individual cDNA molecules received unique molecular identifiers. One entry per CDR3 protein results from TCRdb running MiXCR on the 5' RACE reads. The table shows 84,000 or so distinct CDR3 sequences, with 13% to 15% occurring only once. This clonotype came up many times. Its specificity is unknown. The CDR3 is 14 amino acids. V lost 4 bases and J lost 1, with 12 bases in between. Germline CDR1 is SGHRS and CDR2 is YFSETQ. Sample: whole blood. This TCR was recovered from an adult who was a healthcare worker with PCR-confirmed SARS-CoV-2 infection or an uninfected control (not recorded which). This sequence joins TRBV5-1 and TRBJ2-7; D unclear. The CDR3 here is CASSARQESYEQYF. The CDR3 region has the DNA TGCGCCAGCAGCGCGCGCCAGGAGTCCTACGAGCAGTACTTC.